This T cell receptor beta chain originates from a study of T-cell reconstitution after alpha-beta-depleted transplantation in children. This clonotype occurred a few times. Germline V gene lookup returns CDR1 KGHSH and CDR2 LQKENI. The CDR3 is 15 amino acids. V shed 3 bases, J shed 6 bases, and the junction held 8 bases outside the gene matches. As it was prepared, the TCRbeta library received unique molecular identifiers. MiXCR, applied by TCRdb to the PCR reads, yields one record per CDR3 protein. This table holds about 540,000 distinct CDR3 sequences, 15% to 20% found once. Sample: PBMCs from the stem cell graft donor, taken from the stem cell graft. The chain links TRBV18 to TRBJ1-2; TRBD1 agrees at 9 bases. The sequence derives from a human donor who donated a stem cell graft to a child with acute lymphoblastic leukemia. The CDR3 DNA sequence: TGTGCCAGCTCACCTACCGATACAGGGGGCAATGGCTACACCTTC. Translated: CASSPTDTGGNGYTF.